These T cell receptor beta chains were read from a single sample in a study of cytomegalovirus exposure and HLA in healthy donors. Repertoires were generated with immunoSEQ multiplex PCR, while TCRdb's copy carries only in-frame clones and drops some. The sample yields around 230,000 clones, 85% seen once. The sample consisted of PBMCs. The source of these receptors is a girl between 2 and 10 years old in good health and CMV-seronegative. The conserved cysteine and the conserved F or W are not part of the CDR3 here. D genes are given only for firm matches.

V gene | D gene | CDR3 protein
TRBV5-1 | - | ASSLVLANNEQF
TRBV6-5 | - | ASSYLPGQGYEQY
TRBV9 | TRBD2 | ASSGTSGGSHEQY
TRBV7-9 | - | SSSLDGRWNTEAF
TRBV28 | TRBD1 | ASSLTGGGGYT
TRBV14 | TRBD2 | ASSQTSPKNIQY
TRBV30 | TRBD1 | AWTPGQGGQPQH
TRBV7-2 | - | ASSPKNTGELF
TRBV12-5 | - | ASGLVFSDQPQH
TRBV7-6 | - | ASSSRGPRPQY
TRBV15 | - | ATSRGGDYEQY
TRBV6-5 | - | ASRMDYPSYEQY
TRBV5-4 | TRBD2 | ASSLGLAGDETQY
TRBV4-1 | - | ASSQDPARGYGYT
TRBV5-5 | - | ASSYQTGKNTEAF
TRBV2 | TRBD2 | ASSATSRSYNEQF
TRBV2 | - | ASRKGLSTGELF
TRBV28 | - | ASSLTGSLSTNEKLF
TRBV19 | TRBD1 | ASSLSGTGGFREQF
TRBV5-5 | - | ASSKKLGARAYEQY
TRBV19 | - | ASSTTVNTEAF
TRBV7-2 | TRBD1 | ASSLGDRAHQPQH
TRBV20-1 | - | SAGTSLTQY
TRBV6-5 | - | ASSGRGKAF
TRBV29-1 | TRBD2 | SVEGLAVTGELF
TRBV6-1 | - | ASSEYPGRSYEQY
TRBV5-1 | - | ASSRGDTSYEQY
TRBV7-2 | - | ASSFPAGVNSPLH
TRBV7-8 | - | ASSLDERGGGNEQF
TRBV5-1 | - | ASSYTGFKNEAF
TRBV9 | - | ASSVGRATDTQY
TRBV2 | - | ASRTGGGNTIY
TRBV30 | TRBD1 | AWRLQGAAGYT
TRBV5-4 | TRBD2 | ASSRRTSGANEQF
TRBV27 | TRBD1 | ASKFPGQEYNEQF
TRBV6-1 | TRBD2 | ASSGTSATYEQY
TRBV7-9 | - | ASTSPLAPYNEQF
TRBV27 | TRBD1 | ASSGQGRNQPQH
TRBV19 | - | ASGPQGTDTQY
TRBV7-9 | TRBD2 | ASGGVNSDTQY
TRBV2 | - | ASSAGADGYT
TRBV6-5 | - | ASSYDLGGTDTQY
TRBV11-2 | TRBD1 | ASSAKTGGNTHTQY
TRBV28 | TRBD2 | ASSLLAGYEQY
TRBV6-5 | - | ASSYTGTPNEKLF
TRBV2 | TRBD1 | ASRRTGATSTDTQY
TRBV7-9 | TRBD1 | ASRPGTGDMNTEAF
TRBV18 | - | ASSGQPPSSYNSPLH
TRBV5-1 | - | ASSLGGGADGYT
TRBV19 | - | ASSIWGELYNEQF
TRBV11-1 | TRBD1 | ASSHRTGSGTGELF
TRBV5-6 | - | ASSLGVAPTDTQY
TRBV18 | TRBD2 | ASSSGLAGKETQY
TRBV29-1 | TRBD2 | SVDMGLEGEQY
TRBV4-1 | - | ASSQTAIPSGANVLT
TRBV6-5 | - | ASRTPPYEQY
TRBV2 | - | ASSGRTMVGTDTQY
TRBV28 | TRBD1 | ASSLRGGSMYEQY
TRBV2 | TRBD1 | ASSQRQGRNQPQH
TRBV30 | - | AWSVQSGANVLT